This T cell receptor beta chain was retrieved from a study of T cell responses to AZD1222 COVID-19 vaccine. Points from the study as a whole: AZD1222 recipients seropositive at baseline numbered only 6 or 7. Donors were mostly white British, more females; clonal diversity possibly underestimated. Following two doses of AZD1222, Spike-specific TCR breadth and depth rose.

Germline-derived CDR1 and CDR2 are MNHEY and SVGAGI. J was trimmed by 6 bases and V by 11 bases; bases with no gene match: 9. The CDR3 covers 12 residues. Points on this clone: What it recognizes is unknown.

Measured with immunoSEQ multiplex PCR; TCRdb has only the in-frame clones, and not every one. Of approximately 210,000 clones listed, about 94% were seen once; the top ten hold approximately 1.5%. This chain links TRBV6-5 with TRBJ1-2, with 7 positions matching TRBD1. The specimen was peripheral blood, collected 28 days after the second dose of the MenACWY control vaccine. This clonotype was obtained from an adult who received the MenACWY meningococcal vaccine as a control. The CDR3 reads CAAGRGINGYTF. CDR3 coding DNA: TGTGCCGCGGGCAGGGGGATCAATGGCTACACCTTC.